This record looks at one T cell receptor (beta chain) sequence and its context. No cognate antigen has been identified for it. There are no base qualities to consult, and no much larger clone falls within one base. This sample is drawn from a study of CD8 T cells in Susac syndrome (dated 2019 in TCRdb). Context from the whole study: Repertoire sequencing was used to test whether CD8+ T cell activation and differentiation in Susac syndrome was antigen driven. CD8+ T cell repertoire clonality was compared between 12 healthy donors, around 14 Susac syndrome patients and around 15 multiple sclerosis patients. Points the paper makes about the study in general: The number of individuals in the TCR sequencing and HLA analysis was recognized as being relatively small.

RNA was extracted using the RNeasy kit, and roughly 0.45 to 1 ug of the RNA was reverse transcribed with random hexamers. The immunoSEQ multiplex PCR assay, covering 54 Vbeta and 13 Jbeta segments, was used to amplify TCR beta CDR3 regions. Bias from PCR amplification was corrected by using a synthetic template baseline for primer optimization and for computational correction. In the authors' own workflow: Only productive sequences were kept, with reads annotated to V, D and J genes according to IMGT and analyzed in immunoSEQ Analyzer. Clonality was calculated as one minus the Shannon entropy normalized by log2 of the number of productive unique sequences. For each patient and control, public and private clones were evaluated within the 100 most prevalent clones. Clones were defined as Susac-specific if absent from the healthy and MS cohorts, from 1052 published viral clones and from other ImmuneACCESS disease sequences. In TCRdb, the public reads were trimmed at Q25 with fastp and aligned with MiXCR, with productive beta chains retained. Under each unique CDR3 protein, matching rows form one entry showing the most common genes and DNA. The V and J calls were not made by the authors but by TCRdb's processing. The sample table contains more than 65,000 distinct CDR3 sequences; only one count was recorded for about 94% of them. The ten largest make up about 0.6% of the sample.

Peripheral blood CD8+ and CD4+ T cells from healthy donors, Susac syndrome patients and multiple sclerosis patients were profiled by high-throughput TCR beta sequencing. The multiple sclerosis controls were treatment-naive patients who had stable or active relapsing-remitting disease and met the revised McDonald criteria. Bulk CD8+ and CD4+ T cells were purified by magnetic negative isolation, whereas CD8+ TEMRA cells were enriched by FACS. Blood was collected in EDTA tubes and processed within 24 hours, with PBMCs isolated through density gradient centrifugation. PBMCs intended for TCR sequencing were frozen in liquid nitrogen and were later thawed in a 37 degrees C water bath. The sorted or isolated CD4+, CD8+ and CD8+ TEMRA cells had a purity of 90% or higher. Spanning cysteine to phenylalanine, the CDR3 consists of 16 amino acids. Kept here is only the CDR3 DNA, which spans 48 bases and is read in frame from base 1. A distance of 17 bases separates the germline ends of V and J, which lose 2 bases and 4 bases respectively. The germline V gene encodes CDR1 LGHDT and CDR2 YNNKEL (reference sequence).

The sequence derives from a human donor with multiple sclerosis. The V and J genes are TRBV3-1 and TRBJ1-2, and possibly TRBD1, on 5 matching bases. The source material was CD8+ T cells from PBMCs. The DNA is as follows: TGTGCCAGCAGCCAAACCCCGAGCGGGGGGATCTATGGCTACACCTTC. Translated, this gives CASSQTPSGGIYGYTF.